Following are 21 T cell receptor beta chains from one sample sequenced in a study of T cell responses to AZD1222 COVID-19 vaccine. The repertoire was sequenced with immunoSEQ multiplex PCR; TCRdb's copy has only in-frame clones and lacks some. In the table there are around 120,000 clones, roughly nine tenths of which are singletons. The sample was peripheral blood, taken on day 0 of AZD1222 vaccination. All receptors derive from an adult in good health.

V is TRBV28 and J is TRBJ1-1; no reliable D call. The V end was cut by 11 bases, the J end by 1 base, with 17 bases between. The CDR3 extends over 14 amino acids. CDR1 is MDHEN, CDR2 SYDVKM, per germline. The DNA of the CDR3 is TGTGCCGGCCGGAGGGTCGGGCGGAACACTGAAGCTTTCTTT. It yields the protein CAGRRVGRNTEAFF.

This chain links TRBV19 with TRBJ1-3; D unclear. The CDR3 is 14 amino acids. Trimming shortened V by 6 bases and J by 0 bases, and 9 bases separated the two germline ends. Germline assignment: CDR1 LNHDA and CDR2 SQIVND (reference sequence). This CDR3 reads CASRGGSSGNTIYF. For the CDR3, the DNA is TGTGCCAGTAGAGGCGGGAGCTCTGGAAACACCATATATTTT. Full variable domain (remainder filled in from reference TRBV19 and TRBJ1-3): DGGITQSPKYLFRKEGQNVTLSCEQNLNHDAMYWYRQDPGQGLRLIYYSQIVNDFQKGDIAEGYSVSREKKESFPLTVTSAQKNPTAFYLCASRGGSSGNTIYFGEGSWLTVV.

The chain couples TRBV18 to TRBJ2-2, with 8 bases matching TRBD1. V was pared by 6 bases and J by 5 bases, with 2 bases of the junction left unmatched. The CDR3 is 13 residues long. The germline gives CDR1 KGHSH, CDR2 LQKENI. The DNA of the CDR3 is TGTGCCAGCTCGACAGGGGTGACCGGGGAGCTGTTTTTT. Its protein product is CASSTGVTGELFF. Full variable domain (rest looked up from reference TRBV18 and TRBJ2-2): NAGVMQNPRHLVRRRGQEARLRCSPMKGHSHVYWYRQLPEEGLKFMVYLQKENIIDESGMPKERFSAEFPKEGPSILRIQQVVRGDSAAYFCASSTGVTGELFFGEGSRLTVL.

The V call is TRBV5-6, the J call TRBJ2-1; D is unresolved. Between the trimmed V and J ends, which lost 4 bases and 5 bases, there was a span of 10 bases. The CDR3 spans 13 residues. Germline lookup yields CDR1 SGHDT and CDR2 YYEEEE. The CDR3 DNA follows: TGTGCCAGCAGCCGTGGGAAGAACAATGAGCAGTTCTTC. Residues: CASSRGKNNEQFF.

The V call is TRBV4-3, the J call TRBJ1-1; 9 bases line up with TRBD1. V was pared by 8 bases and J by 5 bases, with 6 bases of the junction left unmatched. This CDR3 is 13 amino acids long. Germline CDR1 is LGHNA and CDR2 is YSLEER. The CDR3 here is CASGYRGRTEAFF. CDR3 nucleotide sequence: TGCGCCAGCGGGTACAGGGGGCGGACTGAAGCTTTCTTT.

This chain uses TRBV18 with TRBJ2-7, with a weak D call TRBD2 (7 bases). Germline-derived CDR1 and CDR2 are KGHSH and LQKENI. V was pared by 8 bases and J by 5 bases, with 19 bases between. This CDR3 contains 14 residues. The CDR3 bases are TGTGCCAGCGCACGAGGGGGGGGAGACAACGAGCAGTACTTC. Amino acid sequence: CASARGGGDNEQYF. The full variable domain, in which reference TRBV18 and TRBJ2-7 provide the parts outside the CDR3, is NAGVMQNPRHLVRRRGQEARLRCSPMKGHSHVYWYRQLPEEGLKFMVYLQKENIIDESGMPKERFSAEFPKEGPSILRIQQVVRGDSAAYFCASARGGGDNEQYFGPGTRLTVT.

The V call is TRBV28, the J call TRBJ2-2, with 10 bases aligning to TRBD2. After removal of 6 bases from V and 7 bases from J, the junction contained 5 bases not matched to a gene. The CDR3 totals 14 residues. Germline assignment: CDR1 MDHEN and CDR2 SYDVKM. The CDR3 DNA is TGTGCCAGCAGCCCGGGACTAGCGAACGGGGAGCTGTTTTTT. This encodes CASSPGLANGELFF.

The chain combines TRBV11-2 with TRBJ2-5; a weak D match, TRBD1 (5 bases). This CDR3 region has 15 residues. V dropped 3 bases and J dropped 2 bases, with 13 bases sitting between them. Looked up from germline, CDR1 is SGHAT and CDR2 is FQNNGV. The CDR3 coding sequence is TGTGCCAGCAGCTTGTGGCGACAGCAACAAGAGACCCAGTACTTC. It encodes CASSLWRQQQETQYF.

In DNA form, the CDR3 reads TGTGCCAGCAGCCAAGGTAACACCAGGCGAGGCGGCTACACCTTC. Its translation is CASSQGNTRRGGYTF. This chain connects TRBV14 to TRBJ1-2; D is ambiguous. The CDR3 has 15 residues. Trimming took 1 base from V and 8 from J, leaving 17 bases between them. The germline V gene has CDR1 SGHDN and CDR2 FVKESK.

This rearrangement joins TRBV20-1 to TRBJ2-5; D remains unclear. From germline, CDR1 is DFQATT and CDR2 SNEGSKA (reference sequence). V was shortened by 6 bases and J by 0 bases, with 5 bases between the two germline ends. The CDR3 is 11 residues long. CDR3: CSATHQETQYF. The CDR3 nucleotides read TGCAGTGCAACCCACCAAGAGACCCAGTACTTC.

The V call is TRBV27, the J call TRBJ2-5; 7 nucleotides agree with TRBD1. J lost 2 bases, V lost 6 bases, and 9 bases had no gene match. Per germline, CDR1 MNHEY and CDR2 SMNVEV (reference sequence). There are 15 residues in the CDR3. CDR3 nucleotides: TGTGCCAGCAGACCGAGACAGGGACGGCAAGAGACCCAGTACTTC. Protein: CASRPRQGRQETQYF.

In this sample, this clone turned up a few times. The gene calls are TRBV19 and TRBJ1-2, with unresolved D. The CDR3 is 14 residues long. Trimming removed 5 bases at V and 2 bases at J, with 12 bases between. Germline V lookup: CDR1 LNHDA, CDR2 SQIVND (reference sequence). The CDR3 DNA follows: TGTGCCAGTAGTGTTCCCGGGCTCAACTATGGCTACACCTTC. Amino acids: CASSVPGLNYGYTF.

The rearrangement joins TRBV19 to TRBJ1-1; 9 bases map to TRBD1. The ends lost 4 bases at V and 7 bases at J; junction bases unmatched: 4. CDR1 is LNHDA, CDR2 SQIVND, per germline (reference sequence). CDR3 length: 13 amino acids. CDR3 sequence: CASSRQGGGEAFF. The CDR3 region has the DNA TGTGCCAGTAGTAGACAGGGGGGCGGTGAAGCTTTCTTT.

The chain has TRBV7-8 and TRBJ2-1; 11 nucleotides agree with TRBD2. V was clipped by 5 bases and J by 9 bases; unmatched bases: 9. CDR1 and CDR2 (germline): SGHVS, FQNEAQ. The CDR3 contains 15 residues. Here the CDR3 DNA reads TGTGCCAGCAGCCCCCGCCTAGCGGGAGGTAGTGAGCAGTTCTTC. It encodes CASSPRLAGGSEQFF.

J is TRBJ2-5 and V is TRBV3-1 (or the pseudogene TRBV3-2), with 8 bases fitting TRBD1. This CDR3 has 15 amino acids. V lost 1 base, J lost 5 bases, and 6 bases stayed unmatched. Per germline, CDR1 LGHDT and CDR2 YNNKEL (reference sequence). CDR3: CASSQVRTGLETQYF. The CDR3 coding sequence is TGTGCCAGCAGCCAAGTGAGGACAGGGCTGGAGACCCAGTACTTC.

The CDR3 spells CASSYVPAWGQPQHF. Here the CDR3 DNA reads TGTGCCAGCAGTTACGTCCCGGCCTGGGGTCAGCCCCAGCATTTT. The chain is built from TRBV6-2 or TRBV6-3 and TRBJ1-5; unclear D gene. Per the germline V gene, CDR1 is MNHEY and CDR2 is SVGEGT. This CDR3 comprises 15 residues. Trimming removed 2 bases from V and 6 bases from J, with 14 bases in between.

The chain carries TRBV11-3 and TRBJ1-2, with unresolved D. Germline CDR1 reads SGHNT; CDR2 reads YENEEA. This CDR3 spans 18 amino acids. Trimming cost V 3 bases and J 6 bases, with 26 bases left between them. The CDR3 reads CASSFYSDSAAGNNGYTF. CDR3 nucleotide sequence: TGTGCCAGCAGCTTCTATTCAGATAGCGCGGCGGGAAACAATGGCTACACCTTC.

The J gene is TRBJ1-2, the V gene TRBV19, with D unclear. V was clipped by 0 bases and J by 1 base, with 9 bases between them. This CDR3 is 15 amino acids long. Germline V lookup: CDR1 LNHDA, CDR2 SQIVND (reference sequence). The CDR3 DNA reads TGTGCCAGTAGTATAGAACCCCGCAATAACTATGGCTACACCTTC. Translating it yields CASSIEPRNNYGYTF.

The V call is TRBV11-2, the J call TRBJ2-2; weak D call: TRBD2 (6 bases). The CDR3 contains 15 residues. V dropped 2 bases and J dropped 4 bases, with 11 bases sitting between them. Germline CDR1 reads SGHAT; CDR2 reads FQNNGV. DNA of the CDR3: TGTGCCAGCAGCTTAAACCGGGACTCCACCGGGGAGCTGTTTTTT. It yields the protein CASSLNRDSTGELFF.

This chain links TRBV15 with TRBJ1-2, with D perhaps matching TRBD1 (5 bases). Germline V gene data show CDR1 as LNHNV and CDR2 as YYDKDF (reference sequence). Trimming removed 9 bases at V and 2 bases at J, with 13 bases between. The CDR3 spans 13 residues. This chain's CDR3 is CATTYDRNYGYTF. The CDR3 bases are TGTGCCACAACCTATGACAGAAACTATGGCTACACCTTC.

This chain joins TRBV28 and TRBJ2-3; TRBD1 agrees at 10 bases. V was pared by 6 bases and J by 5 bases, with 11 bases of the junction left unmatched. Germline CDR1 MDHEN, CDR2 SYDVKM. This CDR3 is built from 16 residues. In DNA form, the CDR3 reads TGTGCCAGCAGCACCCCTAGACAGGGGGCGCGAGATACGCAGTATTTT. It is translated as CASSTPRQGARDTQYF.